This T cell receptor beta chain was identified during a study of T cells after posttransplantation cyclophosphamide. Whole-study results and caveats: Skin or GI-infiltrating T cells shared few TRB sequences with blood. After PTCy, TRB diversity resembled that of CNI/methotrexate controls.

The method was immunoSEQ multiplex PCR; TCRdb's version includes in-frame clones alone and lacks a portion of them. The sample lists tens of thousands of clones; roughly 88% were seen once. A marrow graft followed busulfan-fludarabine conditioning, with cyclophosphamide on days +3 and +4. This clone was found once. Antigen unknown. The germline V gene has CDR1 LNHNV and CDR2 YYDKDF (reference sequence). The CDR3 is 13 amino acids. The ends were cut back, 4 bases at V and 6 bases at J, with 11 bases in the middle. This receptor was identified in a male patient between 55 and 70 years old who received an allogeneic stem cell transplant from a related donor and was CMV-positive. Some T cells may be the graft donor's. This rearrangement joins TRBV15 to TRBJ2-3; no reliable D call. This sample comprised PBMCs, obtained roughly 60 days after allogeneic stem cell transplant with posttransplant cyclophosphamide. The CDR3 DNA reads TGTGCCACCAGCACAGACCGGGTCGATACGCAGTATTTT. Amino acids: CATSTDRVDTQYF.